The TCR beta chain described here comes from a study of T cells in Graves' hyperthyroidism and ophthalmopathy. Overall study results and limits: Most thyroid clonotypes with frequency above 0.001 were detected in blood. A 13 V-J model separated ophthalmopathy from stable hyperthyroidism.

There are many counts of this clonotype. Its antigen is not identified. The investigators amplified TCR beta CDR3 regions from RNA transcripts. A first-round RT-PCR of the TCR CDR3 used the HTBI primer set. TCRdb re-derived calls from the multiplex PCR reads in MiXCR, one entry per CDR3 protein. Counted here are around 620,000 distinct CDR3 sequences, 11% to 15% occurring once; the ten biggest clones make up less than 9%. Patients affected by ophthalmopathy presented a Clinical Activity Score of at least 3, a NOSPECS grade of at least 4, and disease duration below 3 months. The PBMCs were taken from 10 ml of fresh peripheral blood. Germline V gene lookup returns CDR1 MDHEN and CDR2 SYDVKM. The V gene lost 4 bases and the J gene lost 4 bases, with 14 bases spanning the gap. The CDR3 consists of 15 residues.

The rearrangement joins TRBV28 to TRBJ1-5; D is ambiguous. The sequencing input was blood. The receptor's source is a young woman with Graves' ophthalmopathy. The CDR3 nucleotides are TGTGCCAGCAGTTCCTTCCCCACACCTAATCAGCCCCAGCATTTT. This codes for CASSSFPTPNQPQHF.